These T cell receptor beta chains were read from a single sample in a study of OX40 agonist ivuxolimab in advanced cancers. Profiling relied on immunoSEQ multiplex PCR, and the TCRdb table lists in-frame clones only, not all of them. The data contain about 32,000 clones, 85% to 90% of them singletons. Sequenced here: CD4+ or CD8+ T cells sorted from blood, sampled in a trial of the OX40 agonist ivuxolimab. These receptors were collected from an adult with an advanced solid tumor such as melanoma, head and neck, liver or kidney cancer. The CDR3 runs from the conserved cysteine through the conserved F or W. The D gene is left open where the match is weak. Clone size is not always given. Where it is, it says once, few, many or a class for expanded clones.

>TRBJ2-2|TRBV28|.|.
CASRSWDISLNTGELFF
TGTGCCAGCAGGAGTTGGGATATCTCGCTGAACACCGGGGAGCTGTTTTTT
>TRBJ2-7|TRBV13|.|.
CASSPIRTDIAYEQYF
TGTGCCAGCAGCCCGATCCGGACAGACATCGCCTACGAGCAGTACTTC
>TRBJ2-5|TRBV7-7|once|TRBD1
CASSLGTGIMETQYF
TGTGCTAGCAGCTTGGGGACAGGAATAATGGAGACCCAGTACTTC
>TRBJ2-5|TRBV7-3|few|.
CASSLAPPEETQYF
TGTGCCAGCAGCTTGGCCCCACCAGAAGAGACCCAGTACTTC
>TRBJ2-1|TRBV9|.|TRBD2
CASSPSRGSGKLTTYNEQFF
TGTGCCAGCAGCCCAAGCCGGGGAAGCGGGAAACTTACGACCTACAATGAGCAGTTCTTC
>TRBJ1-1|TRBV2|.|TRBD1
CASSVGGGHTEAFF
TGTGCCAGCAGTGTAGGAGGGGGCCACACTGAAGCTTTCTTT
>TRBJ1-2|TRBV19|.|.
CASSISVYGDYGYTF
TGTGCCAGTAGTATCTCGGTTTATGGTGACTATGGCTACACCTTC
>TRBJ2-5|TRBV9|.|.
CASSVSAGGQETQYF
TGTGCCAGCAGCGTATCGGCGGGCGGGCAAGAGACCCAGTACTTC
>TRBJ2-3|TRBV6-1|many|.
CASTRGLSTQYF
TGTGCCAGCACCCGAGGACTCAGTACGCAGTATTTT
>TRBJ1-1|TRBV5-4|.|.
CASSTGPGGTEAFF
TGTGCCAGCAGCACTGGTCCCGGGGGGACTGAAGCTTTCTTT
>TRBJ1-5|TRBV19|.|TRBD1
CASSIGGTGGNQPQHF
TGTGCCAGTAGTATTGGGGGGACAGGGGGGAATCAGCCCCAGCATTTT
>TRBJ2-5|TRBV9|.|TRBD2
CASSPKRLAGSGEQYF
TGTGCCAGCAGCCCAAAGAGACTAGCGGGTTCGGGAGAGCAGTACTTC
>TRBJ1-1|TRBV28|.|TRBD1
CASSSSRQGRTEAFF
TGTGCCAGCAGTTCGAGTCGACAGGGTAGGACTGAAGCTTTCTTT
>TRBJ2-3|TRBV2|.|.
CASSESGGPRTDTQYF
TGTGCCAGCAGTGAATCCGGGGGGCCCCGCACAGATACGCAGTATTTT
>TRBJ2-7|TRBV9|.|.
CASSPPNSYEQYF
TGTGCCAGCAGCCCCCCCAACTCCTACGAGCAGTACTTC
>TRBJ2-3|TRBV7-3|once|TRBD2
CASSPWTSGEPTDTQYF
TGTGCCAGCAGCCCCTGGACTAGCGGGGAACCCACAGATACGCAGTATTTT
>TRBJ2-5|TRBV28|.|.
CASSSLGVGEQYF
TGTGCCAGCAGTTCTCTCGGGGTAGGGGAGCAGTACTTC
>TRBJ2-7|TRBV30|.|TRBD1
CAWSDRGYGEQYF
TGTGCCTGGAGTGACAGGGGATACGGGGAGCAGTACTTC
>TRBJ2-3|TRBV15|.|TRBD2
CATSRDLSGWTSGKSTDTQYF
TGTGCCACCAGCAGAGATCTGTCGGGTTGGACTAGCGGGAAGAGCACAGATACGCAGTATTTT
>TRBJ2-3|TRBV10-1|.|TRBD2
CASSEPDIAGAPDTQYF
TGCGCCAGCAGTGAGCCCGACATAGCGGGAGCCCCAGATACGCAGTATTTT
>TRBJ2-3|TRBV6-5|.|.
CASSSGPPGGTDTQYF
TGTGCCAGCAGTTCGGGACCGCCTGGGGGCACAGATACGCAGTATTTT